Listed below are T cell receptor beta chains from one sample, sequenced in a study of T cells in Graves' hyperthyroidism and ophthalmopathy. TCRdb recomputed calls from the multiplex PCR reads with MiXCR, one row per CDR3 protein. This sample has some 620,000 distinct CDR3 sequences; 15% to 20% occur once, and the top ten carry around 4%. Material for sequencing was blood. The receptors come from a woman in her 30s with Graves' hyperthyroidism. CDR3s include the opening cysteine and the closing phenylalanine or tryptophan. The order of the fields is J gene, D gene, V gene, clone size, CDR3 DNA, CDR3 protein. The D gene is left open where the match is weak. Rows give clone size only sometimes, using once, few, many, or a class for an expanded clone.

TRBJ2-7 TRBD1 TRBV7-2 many TGTGCCAGCAGCTTAATCGCGACAGGGGGCTACGAGCAGTACTTC CASSLIATGGYEQYF
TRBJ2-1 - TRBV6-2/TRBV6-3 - TGTGCCAGCAGTTACCGGTTATCCTACAATGAGCAGTTCTTC CASSYRLSYNEQFF
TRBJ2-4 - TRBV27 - TGTGCCAGCAGTTTTCAGGGTGACGGAAACATTCAGTACTTC CASSFQGDGNIQYF
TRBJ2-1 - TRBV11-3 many TGTGCCAGCAGCTTAATAGGTTTGGCGGGCCGCTCCTACAATGAGCAGTTCTTC CASSLIGLAGRSYNEQFF
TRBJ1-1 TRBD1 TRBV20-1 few TGCAGTGCGCCGGGATTTCAGGGGGGCACTGAAGCTTTCTTT CSAPGFQGGTEAFF
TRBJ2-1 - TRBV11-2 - TGTGCCAGCAGCGCGGGACAGTCATACAATGAGCAGTTCTTC CASSAGQSYNEQFF
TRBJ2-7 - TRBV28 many TGTGCCAGCATGGGCGGTTCCTACGAGCAGTACTTC CASMGGSYEQYF
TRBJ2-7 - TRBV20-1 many TGCAGTGCTAGAGCGCGAAGTGGGCGGGACCTCTCCTACGAGCAGTACTTC CSARARSGRDLSYEQYF
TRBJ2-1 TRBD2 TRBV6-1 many TGTGCCAGCAGTGCAACGACTAGCCGGGAGCAGTTCTTC CASSATTSREQFF
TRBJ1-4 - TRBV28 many TGTGCCAGCAGAACCGGACAGACTAGCGGCGAAAAACTGTTTTTT CASRTGQTSGEKLFF
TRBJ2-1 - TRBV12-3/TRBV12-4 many TGTGCCAGCAGTGTAGGGAATGGACACAATGAGCAGTTCTTC CASSVGNGHNEQFF
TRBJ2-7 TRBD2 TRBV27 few TGTGCCAGCGGGATACTAGCGGCGATCTCCTACGAGCAGTACTTC CASGILAAISYEQYF
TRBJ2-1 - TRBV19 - TGTGCCAGTAGTATTACAGAATACAATGAGCAGTTCTTC CASSITEYNEQFF
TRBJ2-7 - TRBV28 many TGTGCCAGCAGTTCACCCCCCAGCGCCGAGCAGTACTTC CASSSPPSAEQYF
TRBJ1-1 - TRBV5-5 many TGTGCCAGCAGCCCCCCCGAGGGTTGGGACACTGAAGCTTTCTTT CASSPPEGWDTEAFF
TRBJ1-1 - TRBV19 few TGTGCCAGTAGTATAGTATGGAACACTGAAGCTTTCTTT CASSIVWNTEAFF
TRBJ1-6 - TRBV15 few TGTGCCACCAGCAGAGAGTACAGGAATAATTCACCCCTCCACTTT CATSREYRNNSPLHF
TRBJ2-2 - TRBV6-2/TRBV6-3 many TGTGCCAGCAGTTTATTAGGGCAGGCGAACACCGGGGAGCTGTTTTTT CASSLLGQANTGELFF
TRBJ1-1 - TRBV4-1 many TGCGCCAGCAGCCAACCCGTGATTAACACTGAAGCTTTCTTT CASSQPVINTEAFF
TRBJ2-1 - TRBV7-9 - TGTGCCAGCAGCTTTCTAGACTACAATGAGCAGTTCTTC CASSFLDYNEQFF
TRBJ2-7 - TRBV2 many TGTGCCAGCAGGGACCTAAACTACGAGCAGTACTTC CASRDLNYEQYF
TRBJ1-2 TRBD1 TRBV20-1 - TGCAGTGCTAGAGTAAGGGGTCAGGGGACAGCAATCCCCCGAGGTGGCTACACCTTC CSARVRGQGTAIPRGGYTF
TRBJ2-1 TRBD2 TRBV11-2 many TGTGCCAGCAGCTCCGGAGCGGGAGAGAACAATGAGCAGTTCTTC CASSSGAGENNEQFF
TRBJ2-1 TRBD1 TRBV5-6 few TGTGCCAGCAGCTTGGACCAGGGGGCTTACAATGAGCAGTTCTTC CASSLDQGAYNEQFF